The clone carrying this T cell receptor (beta chain) was seen many times. The antigen remains unidentified. The data belong to a study of T cells in Graves' hyperthyroidism and ophthalmopathy. Overall study findings and caveats: With a median lead of roughly 6.8 months before onset, the model predicted ophthalmopathy.

The CDR3 regions of TCR beta were amplified from RNA transcripts. First-round RT-PCR targeting the TCR CDR3 was performed with the HTBI primer set. One entry per CDR3 protein results from TCRdb running MiXCR on the multiplex PCR reads. The repertoire consists of hundreds of thousands of distinct CDR3 sequences, with around 15% occurring once and the leading ten covering approximately 10%. The study based diagnoses on clinical symptoms, serum thyroxine and TRAb, thyroid ultrasound and orbital computed tomography. Out of less than 12 ml of fresh peripheral blood came the PBMCs. V trimming: 1 base; J trimming: 2 bases; junction bases outside the gene matches: 3. Germline V CDR1 and CDR2: MGHRA, YSYEKL. CDR3 size: 15 residues.

The chain couples TRBV4-1 to TRBJ2-7; TRBD2 agrees at 9 bases. The sequencing input was blood. The origin of this receptor is a woman aged 18-29 years with Graves' hyperthyroidism. CDR3 sequence reads: CASSQGAGGAYEQYF. CDR3 DNA sequence: TGCGCCAGCAGCCAAGGGGCGGGAGGGGCCTACGAGCAGTACTTC.